This TCR beta chain was sequenced during a study of cytomegalovirus exposure and HLA in healthy donors. Per the germline V gene, CDR1 is KGHSH and CDR2 is LQKENI. With 4 bases removed from V and 3 bases from J, the gap between germline ends came to 10 bases. CDR3 length: 13 residues. Amplification used 60 Vbeta primers and 13 Jbeta primers. Produced via immunoSEQ multiplex PCR; TCRdb's table is partial and in-frame only. The sample gives 120,000 to 150,000 clones, 75% to 80% of which show up once; about 6.6% is in the top ten. The V and J genes are TRBV18 and TRBJ2-7, with D uncertain. This clonotype originated in a woman aged 40 to 49 in good health and CMV-seropositive. Sequenced input: PBMCs. The CDR3 spells CASSLNRNYEQYF. CDR3 DNA sequence: TGTGCCAGCTCACTGAATAGAAACTACGAGCAGTACTTC.